This TCR beta chain was identified during a study of T-cell memory formation after mild COVID-19. TCRdb fed the 5' RACE reads into MiXCR, producing one record per CDR3 protein. The data show around 200,000 distinct CDR3 sequences, roughly a tenth seen once. The CDR3 spans 14 residues. Losses at the gene ends were 4 bases for V and 6 bases for J; bases not matched to a gene: 6. Per germline, CDR1 SGHRS and CDR2 YFSETQ. This clonotype has just a few counts. This clonotype was sampled from a man younger than 30 who had mild COVID-19 (a few samples of this study predate the infection). Cell type and time point are not known. V usage is TRBV5-1 and J usage is TRBJ2-1, with 8 bases identical to TRBD2. Material: PBMCs or a T cell subset sorted from them (not recorded which). In DNA form, the CDR3 reads TGCGCCAGCAGCACGCAGAGCGGGGGCAATGAGCAGTTCTTC. Translation gives CASSTQSGGNEQFF.